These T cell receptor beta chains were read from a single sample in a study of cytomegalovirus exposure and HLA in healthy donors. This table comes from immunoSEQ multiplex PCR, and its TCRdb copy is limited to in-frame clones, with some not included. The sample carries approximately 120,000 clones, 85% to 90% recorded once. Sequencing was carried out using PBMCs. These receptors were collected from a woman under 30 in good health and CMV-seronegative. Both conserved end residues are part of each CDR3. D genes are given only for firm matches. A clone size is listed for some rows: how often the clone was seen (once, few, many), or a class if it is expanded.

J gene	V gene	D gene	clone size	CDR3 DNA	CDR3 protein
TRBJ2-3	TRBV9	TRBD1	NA	TGTGCCAGCAGCGTAGGAGGGGGCGGAGATACGCAGTATTTT	CASSVGGGGDTQYF
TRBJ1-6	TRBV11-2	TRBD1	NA	TGTGCCAGCAGCGTGGGACAGGGCGGATCGCATTCACCCCTCCACTTT	CASSVGQGGSHSPLHF
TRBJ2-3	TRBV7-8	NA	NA	TGTGCCAGCAGCCCTGCTAGGAGGAGCACAGATACGCAGTATTTT	CASSPARRSTDTQYF
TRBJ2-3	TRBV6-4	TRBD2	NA	TGTGCCAGCAGTGACGAGGGAGGGACAGATACGCAGTATTTT	CASSDEGGTDTQYF
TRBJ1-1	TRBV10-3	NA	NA	TGTGCCATCAGCCCGCGCCCTCAGAACACTGAAGCTTTCTTT	CAISPRPQNTEAFF
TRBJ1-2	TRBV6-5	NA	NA	TGTGCCAGCAGTTACGACAGCAACTATGGCTACACCTTC	CASSYDSNYGYTF
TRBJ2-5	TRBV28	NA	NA	TGTGCCAGCAGTCCCACCACAGGGACCAAGACCCAGTACTTC	CASSPTTGTKTQYF
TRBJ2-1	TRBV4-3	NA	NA	TGCGCCAGCAGCCAAGATGGGGGGAGGAGGCTCTACAATGAGCAGTTCTTC	CASSQDGGRRLYNEQFF
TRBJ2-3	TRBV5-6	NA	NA	TGTGCCAGCAGCTTGTCCGGGTTTTGGTCCACAGATACGCAGTATTTT	CASSLSGFWSTDTQYF
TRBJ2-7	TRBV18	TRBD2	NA	TGTGCCAGCTCACCATCGGGAGGCTACGAGCAGTACTTC	CASSPSGGYEQYF
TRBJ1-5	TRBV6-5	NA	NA	TGTGCCAGCAGCGCACGAGCCCTTAATCAGCCCCAGCATTTT	CASSARALNQPQHF
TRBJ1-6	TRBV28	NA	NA	TGTGCCAGCAGTTTGGCTAGCTCCTATAATTCACCCCTCCACTTT	CASSLASSYNSPLHF
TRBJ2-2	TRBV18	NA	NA	TGTGCCAGCTCACCCTTGGACACATACACCGGGGAGCTGTTTTTT	CASSPLDTYTGELFF
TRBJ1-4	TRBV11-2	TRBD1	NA	TGTGCCAGCAGCCCATCATACGGGACAGGGACTGAAAAACTGTTTTTT	CASSPSYGTGTEKLFF
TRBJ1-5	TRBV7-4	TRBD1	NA	TGTGCCAGCAGCTTGTGGGGACAGTTTAATCAGCCCCAGCATTTT	CASSLWGQFNQPQHF
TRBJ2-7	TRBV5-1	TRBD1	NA	TGCGCCAGCAGCCCGGGACAGGGCCTCGGGGAGCAGTACTTC	CASSPGQGLGEQYF
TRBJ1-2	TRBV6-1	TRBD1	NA	TGTGCCAGCAGTGAAGCCACAGGGGACTATGGCTACACCTTC	CASSEATGDYGYTF
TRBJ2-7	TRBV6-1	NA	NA	TGTGCCAGCTCAGTTCGGACCATCGGGGACGAGCAGTACTTC	CASSVRTIGDEQYF
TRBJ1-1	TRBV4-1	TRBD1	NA	TGCGCCAGCAGCCAAGCCGACAGGGGAACTGAAGCTTTCTTT	CASSQADRGTEAFF
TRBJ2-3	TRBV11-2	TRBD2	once	TGTGCCAGCAGCCCCCTTCGGAGCGGGGGAGGGGGGGATACGCAGTATTTT	CASSPLRSGGGGDTQYF
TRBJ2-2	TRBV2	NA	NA	TGTGCCAGCAGTGAAGGTCTAGCGTCCGGGGAGCTGTTTTTT	CASSEGLASGELFF
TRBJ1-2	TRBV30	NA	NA	TGTGCCTGGAGTGTTGTGGGAGGCTATGGCTACACCTTC	CAWSVVGGYGYTF
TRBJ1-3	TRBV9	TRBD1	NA	TGTGCCAGCAGCCCCCGGACAGGGGATCACTCTGGAAACACCATATATTTT	CASSPRTGDHSGNTIYF
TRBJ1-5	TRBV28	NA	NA	TGTGCCAGCAGTTCACAGAGCTTCACGGAGGCCCAGCATTTT	CASSSQSFTEAQHF
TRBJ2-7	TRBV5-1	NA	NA	TGCGCCAGCAGCTTTACAGGGAACGAGCAGTACTTC	CASSFTGNEQYF
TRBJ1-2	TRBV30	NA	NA	TGTGCCTGGAGTTTGCCAGGAGAGGGCGAGAGACTGAATGGCTACACCTTC	CAWSLPGEGERLNGYTF
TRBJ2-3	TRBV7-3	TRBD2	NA	TGTGCCAGCAGCTTAGGTAGCGGGGGGGCAGATACGCAGTATTTT	CASSLGSGGADTQYF
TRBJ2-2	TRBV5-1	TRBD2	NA	TGCGCCAGCAGCCTGCCTAGCGGGGGGGCCTTGGGCACCGGGGAGCTGTTTTTT	CASSLPSGGALGTGELFF
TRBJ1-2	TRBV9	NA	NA	TGTGCCAGCAGCGCCGGGGGTACCTCGAGTGACGCGGGGACCTTC	CASSAGGTSSDAGTF
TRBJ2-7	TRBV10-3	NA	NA	TGTGCCATCAGACTAGCAAACGGCCACGAGCAGTACTTC	CAIRLANGHEQYF
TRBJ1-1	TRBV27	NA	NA	TGTGCCAGCAGTTTCGACAGAGCGTCTGAAGCTTTCTTT	CASSFDRASEAFF
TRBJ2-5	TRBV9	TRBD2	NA	TGTGCCAGCAATGGGGAGGGCGAGACCCAGTACTTC	CASNGEGETQYF
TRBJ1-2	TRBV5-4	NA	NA	TGTGCCAGCAGCACGACAGCCATCTATGGCTACACCTTC	CASSTTAIYGYTF
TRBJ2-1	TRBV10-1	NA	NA	TGCGCCAGCAGTGAGTCGTGCAGAGGGTCCTACAATGAGCAGTTCTTC	CASSESCRGSYNEQFF
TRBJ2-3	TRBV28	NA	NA	TGTGCCAGCAGTTTCACCATCGGGGATACGCAGTATTTT	CASSFTIGDTQYF
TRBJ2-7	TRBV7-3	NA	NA	TGTGCCAGCAGCTTAAATTCCGGGGGCTCCTACGAGCAGTACTTC	CASSLNSGGSYEQYF
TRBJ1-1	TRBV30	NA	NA	TGTGCCTGGAGTGCGGATCTCAGGACTGAAGCTTTCTTT	CAWSADLRTEAFF
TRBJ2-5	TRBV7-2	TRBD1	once	TGTGCCAGCAGCTTAGGACAGGGCGGCACTCAAGAGACCCAGTACTTC	CASSLGQGGTQETQYF
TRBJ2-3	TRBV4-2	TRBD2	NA	TGTGCCAGCAGCCGAATAGCGGGGGGGCCGGGAGATACGCAGTATTTT	CASSRIAGGPGDTQYF
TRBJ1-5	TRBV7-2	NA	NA	TGTGCCAGCAGCTTAGGGGTTTCGAGGCAGCCCCAGCATTTT	CASSLGVSRQPQHF
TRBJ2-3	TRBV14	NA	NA	TGTGCCAGCAGCCTCGGACTGCCAGATACGCAGTATTTT	CASSLGLPDTQYF
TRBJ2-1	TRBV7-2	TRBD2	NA	TGTGCCAGCAGCTTTAGACTAGCGGGAGGGGGGGACAATGAGCAGTTCTTC	CASSFRLAGGGDNEQFF
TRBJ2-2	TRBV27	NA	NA	TGTGCCAGCAGTTTCTCAGGGTTAACCGGGGAGCTGTTTTTT	CASSFSGLTGELFF
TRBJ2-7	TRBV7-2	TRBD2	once	TGTGCCAGCAGTCGGAGCGGGGGGGTGGTGTCCTACGAGCAGTACTTC	CASSRSGGVVSYEQYF
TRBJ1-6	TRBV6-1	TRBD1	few	TGTGCCAGCAGCCTACAGGGGGAGAATTCACCCCTCCACTTT	CASSLQGENSPLHF
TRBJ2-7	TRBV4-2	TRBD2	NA	TGTGCCAGCAGCCCCCAGACTAGCGGGCGATGGGGGGAGGACTCCGCCTACGAGCAGTACTTC	CASSPQTSGRWGEDSAYEQYF
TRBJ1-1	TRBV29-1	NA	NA	TGCAGCGTTGAAGAGGGGGGTGGGGCCACTGAAGCTTTCTTT	CSVEEGGGATEAFF
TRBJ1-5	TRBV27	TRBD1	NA	TGTGCCAGCAGTCTGAGACAGGGAAGTCAGCCCCAGCATTTT	CASSLRQGSQPQHF
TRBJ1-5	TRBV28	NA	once	TGTGCCAGCAGACTCGGTCCGAGGAAGAATCAGCCCCAGCATTTT	CASRLGPRKNQPQHF
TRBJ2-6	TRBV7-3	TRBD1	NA	TGTGCCAGCAGCTTAAGTTCGTGGACAGGGAACTCTGGGGCCAACGTCCTGACTTTC	CASSLSSWTGNSGANVLTF
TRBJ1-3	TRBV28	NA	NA	TGTGCCAGCAGTTTAGTTTACAGTAGAGGAAACACCATATATTTT	CASSLVYSRGNTIYF
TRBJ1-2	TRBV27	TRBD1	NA	TGTGCCAGCAGTTTATATCCACCCGGGACAGGGACCTATGGCTACACCTTC	CASSLYPPGTGTYGYTF
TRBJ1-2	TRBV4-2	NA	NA	TGTGCCAGCAGCCAAGATGGACAGCCTTATGGCTACACCTTC	CASSQDGQPYGYTF
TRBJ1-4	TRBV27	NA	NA	TGTGCCAGCAGTGGGGGGGATGTTAATGAAAAACTGTTTTTT	CASSGGDVNEKLFF
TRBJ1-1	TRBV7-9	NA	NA	TGTGCCAGCAGCTTAGTCCAGAACACTGAAGCTTTCTTT	CASSLVQNTEAFF
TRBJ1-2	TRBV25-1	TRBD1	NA	TGTGCCAGCAGTAGCCGGACAGGGAACTTCGCGAGGGGCTACACCTTC	CASSSRTGNFARGYTF
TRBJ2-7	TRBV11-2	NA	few	TGTGCCAGCAGCCAAGACAGCTACGAGCAGTACTTC	CASSQDSYEQYF